The source of this T cell receptor (beta chain) is a study of Graves' ophthalmopathy and Graves' hyperthyroidism. Study-wide results and limits: The model's prediction of ophthalmopathy progression had approximately 67% sensitivity and approximately 72% specificity. Blood also harbored most expanded thyroid clonotypes above 0.001 frequency.

PBMCs were obtained from 8.5 to 10 ml of fresh peripheral blood. Beta-chain TCR CDR3 regions were amplified from RNA transcripts. HTBI primers served in a first-round RT-PCR, which a second-round multiplex PCR followed. TCRdb analysed the multiplex PCR reads with MiXCR anew, one entry per CDR3 protein. The table records around 670,000 distinct CDR3 sequences, roughly two fifths of them present only once. The V gene lost 8 bases and the J gene lost 5 bases, with 19 bases spanning the gap. CDR3 length equals 14 residues. Germline lookup yields CDR1 SGHAT and CDR2 FQNNGV. A note on this clonotype: Its specificity is not known.

The chain has TRBV11-2 and TRBJ2-7; D possibly corresponds to TRBD1 (5 bases). The clonotype originates from an adult man with Graves' ophthalmopathy. Material for sequencing was peripheral blood. The CDR3 coding sequence is TGTGCCAGCTCACCCCCCCCAGGGTTCGACGAGCAGTACTTC. Translating it yields CASSPPPGFDEQYF.